One and the same sample provided the 6 T cell receptor beta chains below, sequenced in a study of cytomegalovirus exposure and HLA in healthy donors. PCR primers comprised 60 Vbeta and 13 Jbeta primers. Clones were sequenced by immunoSEQ multiplex PCR, and TCRdb holds only the in-frame ones, with some missing. The repertoire consists of roughly 160,000 clones, with 80% to 90% occurring once and the leading ten covering less than 15%. The specimen sequenced was PBMCs. These receptors were obtained from a woman aged 50 to 65 in good health and CMV-seronegative.

This sequence joins TRBV4-3 and TRBJ2-7; TRBD2 matches at 7 bases. Trimming at V came to 1 base and at J to 7 bases, leaving 16 bases not matched to a gene. The V gene's germline CDR1 is LGHNA and CDR2 YSLEER. This CDR3 has 17 residues. The CDR3 reads CASSQALGEGLVLEQYF. CDR3 DNA sequence: TGCGCCAGCAGCCAAGCCTTGGGGGAGGGCCTAGTTTTGGAGCAGTACTTC.

The chain employs TRBV7-2 and TRBJ1-2; no clear D. The CDR3 has 17 amino acids. The germline V and J ends were trimmed by 0 bases and 2 bases, with 16 bases remaining between them. Looked up from germline, CDR1 is SGHTA and CDR2 is FQGNSA. The CDR3, as DNA: TGTGCCAGCAGCTTAGCCCTTATGCAGATTCGAAACTATGGCTACACCTTC. Translated: CASSLALMQIRNYGYTF. The complete variable domain, with remaining parts taken from reference TRBV7-2 and TRBJ1-2, reads GAGVSQSPSNKVTEKGKDVELRCDPISGHTALYWYRQSLGQGLEFLIYFQGNSAPDKSGLPSDRFSAERTGGSVSTLTIQRTQQEDSAVYLCASSLALMQIRNYGYTFGSGTRLTVV.

V usage is TRBV7-2 and J usage is TRBJ2-3, with D possibly matching TRBD1 (5 bases). The CDR3 totals 15 residues. Germline V gives CDR1 SGHTA, CDR2 FQGNSA. Trimming pared 3 bases from V and 2 bases from J, leaving 12 bases between. The CDR3 protein is CASSLTMGPTDTQYF. In nucleotides, the CDR3 is TGTGCCAGCAGCTTGACAATGGGGCCCACAGATACGCAGTATTTT.

This chain uses TRBV5-1 with TRBJ2-7; TRBD2 matches 11 bases. The V segment lost 0 bases and the J segment 3 bases; nucleotides outside the gene matches: 5. The CDR3 length is 16 residues. Germline V gene lookup returns CDR1 SGHRS and CDR2 YFSETQ. CDR3 DNA: TGCGCCAGCAGCTTGGCCTTAGCGGGAGGGTTCTACGAGCAGTACTTC. Translating gives CASSLALAGGFYEQYF.

The chain combines TRBV7-2 with TRBJ2-1; D possibly corresponds to TRBD2 (6 bases). In germline, CDR1 is SGHTA, CDR2 FQGNSA. The CDR3 contains 13 residues. V lost 9 bases and J 0 bases, leaving 9 bases between the germline ends. The CDR3 coding sequence is TGTGCCAGTGCCGGGAGCTCCTACAATGAGCAGTTCTTC. Translated, it gives CASAGSSYNEQFF.

The chain recombines TRBV30 with TRBJ1-3; possible D gene TRBD1, 5 bases. Germline V gives CDR1 GTSNPN, CDR2 SVGIG (reference sequence). Trimming left V 5 bases short and J 0 bases short, with 17 bases between. The CDR3 consists of 16 residues. Here the CDR3 DNA reads TGTGCCTGGGCCCGGGTAGGGGCTTACTCTGGAAACACCATATATTTT. It specifies CAWARVGAYSGNTIYF.